Presented here are 5 T cell receptor beta chains from one specimen sequenced in a study of control samples from healthy donors and cancer patients. TCRdb's copy holds only in-frame clones and misses some; the assay was immunoSEQ multiplex PCR. The sample yields some 150,000 clones, about 94% seen once. Sequencing was done on a sample of blood. The receptors shown here come from a man aged 40-50 years in good health.

This sequence joins TRBV5-1 and TRBJ1-1; 8 nucleotides line up with TRBD1. The CDR3 covers 15 residues. The J segment lost 3 bases and the V segment lost 6 bases, leaving 10 bases of the junction unmatched. Per the germline V gene, CDR1 is SGHRS and CDR2 is YFSETQ. The CDR3, as DNA: TGCGCCAGCAATTCGCCCGACAGGGGAGACACTGAAGCTTTCTTT. This sequence encodes CASNSPDRGDTEAFF.

The V gene is TRBV11-2, the J gene TRBJ2-3, with unresolved D. V lost 4 bases and J lost 9, with 5 bases in between. Germline V gene lookup returns CDR1 SGHAT and CDR2 FQNNGV. The CDR3 extends over 10 amino acids. The CDR3 protein is CASSSVTQYF. The CDR3 DNA is TGTGCCAGCAGCTCTGTAACGCAGTATTTT.

CDR3 nucleotides: TGTGCCAGCAGCTTGGCAGCTATCAGGGAGCTGTTTTTT. Its protein product is CASSLAAIRELFF. V usage is TRBV7-2 and J usage is TRBJ2-2, with no clear D. CDR1 is SGHTA and CDR2 is FQGNSA in the germline V gene. The CDR3 is 13 residues long. Trimming pared 3 bases from V and 9 bases from J, leaving 11 bases between. The variable domain in full, with the rest retrieved from reference TRBV7-2 and TRBJ2-2, is GAGVSQSPSNKVTEKGKDVELRCDPISGHTALYWYRQSLGQGLEFLIYFQGNSAPDKSGLPSDRFSAERTGGSVSTLTIQRTQQEDSAVYLCASSLAAIRELFFGEGSRLTVL.

This chain links TRBV27 with TRBJ2-2; the match to TRBD1 covers 8 bases. The CDR3 is 16 residues long. V trimming: 3 bases; J trimming: 4 bases; junction bases outside the gene matches: 7. Germline V CDR1 and CDR2: MNHEY, SMNVEV (reference sequence). The CDR3 DNA follows: TGTGCCAGCAGTTTCCTCAGGGGGCAGGGCACCGGGGAGCTGTTTTTT. This translates into CASSFLRGQGTGELFF.

The chain is built from TRBV27 and TRBJ2-1; 9 bases match TRBD2. The CDR3 extends over 13 amino acids. Trimming took 5 bases from V and 9 from J; bases not matched to a gene: 5. Germline V CDR1 and CDR2: MNHEY, SMNVEV (reference sequence). The CDR3 loop reads CASSPTLAGEQFF. The CDR3 DNA is TGTGCCAGCAGTCCCACACTAGCGGGTGAGCAGTTCTTC.